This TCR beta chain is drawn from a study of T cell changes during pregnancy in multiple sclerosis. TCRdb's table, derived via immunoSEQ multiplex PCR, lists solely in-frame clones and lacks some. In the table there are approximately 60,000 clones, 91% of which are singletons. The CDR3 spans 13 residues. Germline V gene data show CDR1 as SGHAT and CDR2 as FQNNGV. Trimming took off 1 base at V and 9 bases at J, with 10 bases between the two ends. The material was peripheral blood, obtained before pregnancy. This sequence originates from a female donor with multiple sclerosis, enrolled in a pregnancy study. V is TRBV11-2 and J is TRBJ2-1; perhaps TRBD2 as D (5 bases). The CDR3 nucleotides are TGTGCCAGCAGCTTAGCTTTGGGGAGTGAGCAGTTCTTC. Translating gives CASSLALGSEQFF.